This T cell receptor (beta chain) is drawn from a study of OX40 agonist ivuxolimab in advanced cancers. Here immunoSEQ multiplex PCR was the method, and the copy in TCRdb shows in-frame clones only, minus some. The profile covers around 100,000 clones, with approximately 90% appearing a single time and around 0.16% taken by the ten largest. Study-wide results and limits: The expanded peripheral T cells' antigen specificity was not determined. At 0.1 to 3.0 mg/kg, CD4+ and CD8+ blood T cells expanded clonally by week 6.

The CDR3 is 11 amino acids. Germline V gene data show CDR1 as SNHLY and CDR2 as FYNNEI. The V and J ends lost 8 bases and 9 bases respectively, with 11 bases between them. Concerning this clone: What it binds is not known.

The sequence was collected from an adult with an advanced solid tumor such as melanoma, head and neck, liver or kidney cancer. This sample comprised CD4+ or CD8+ T cells sorted from blood, obtained in a trial of the OX40 agonist ivuxolimab. This sequence joins TRBV2 and TRBJ2-1, with D hard to call. CDR3 DNA: TGTGCCAGCGAAAGCACCGGTGAGCAGTTCTTC. Translation: CASESTGEQFF.